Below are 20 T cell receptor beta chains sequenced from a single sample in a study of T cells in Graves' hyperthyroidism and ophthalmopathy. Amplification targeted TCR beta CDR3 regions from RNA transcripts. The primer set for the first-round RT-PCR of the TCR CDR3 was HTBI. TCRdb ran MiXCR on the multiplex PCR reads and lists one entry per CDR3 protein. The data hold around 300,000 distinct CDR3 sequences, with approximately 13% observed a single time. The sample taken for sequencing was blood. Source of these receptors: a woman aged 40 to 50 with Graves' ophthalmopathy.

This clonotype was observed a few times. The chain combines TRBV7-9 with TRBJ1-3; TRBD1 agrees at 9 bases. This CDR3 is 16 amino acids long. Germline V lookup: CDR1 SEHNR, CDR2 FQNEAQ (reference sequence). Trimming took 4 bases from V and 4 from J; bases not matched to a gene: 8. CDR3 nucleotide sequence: TGTGCCAGCAGCTCACATTCAACAGGGGGCGGAAACACCATATATTTT. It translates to CASSSHSTGGGNTIYF.

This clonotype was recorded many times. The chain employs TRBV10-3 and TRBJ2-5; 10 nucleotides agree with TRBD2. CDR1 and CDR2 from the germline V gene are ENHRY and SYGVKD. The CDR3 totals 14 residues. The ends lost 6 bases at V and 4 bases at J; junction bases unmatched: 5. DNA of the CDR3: TGTGCCATCAGCCCGGGACTAGCGAGAGAGACCCAGTACTTC. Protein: CAISPGLARETQYF.

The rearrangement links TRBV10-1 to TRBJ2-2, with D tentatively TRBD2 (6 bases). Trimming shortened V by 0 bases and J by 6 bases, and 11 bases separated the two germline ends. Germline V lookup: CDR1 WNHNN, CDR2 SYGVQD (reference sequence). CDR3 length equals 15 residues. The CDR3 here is CASSESGTSSGELFF. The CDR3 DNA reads TGCGCCAGCAGTGAGTCGGGGACTTCATCCGGGGAGCTGTTTTTT.

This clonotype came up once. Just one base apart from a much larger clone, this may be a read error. The CDR3: CASSPGGLRSCYEQYF. The CDR3 region has the DNA TGTGCCAGCAGTCCGGGTGGGCTCCGCAGCTGCTACGAGCAGTACTTC. The rearrangement uses TRBV12-3 or TRBV12-4 and TRBJ2-7; D is unresolved. V lost 5 bases and J 3 bases, leaving 20 bases between the germline ends. The CDR3 has 16 amino acids.

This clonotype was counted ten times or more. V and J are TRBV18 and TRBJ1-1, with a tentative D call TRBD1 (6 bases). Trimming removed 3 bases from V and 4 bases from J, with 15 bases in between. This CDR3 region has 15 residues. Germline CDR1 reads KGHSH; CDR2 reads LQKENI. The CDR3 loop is CASSPRQEEGTEAFF. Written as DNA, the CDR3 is TGTGCCAGCTCACCCCGACAGGAGGAGGGCACTGAAGCTTTCTTT.

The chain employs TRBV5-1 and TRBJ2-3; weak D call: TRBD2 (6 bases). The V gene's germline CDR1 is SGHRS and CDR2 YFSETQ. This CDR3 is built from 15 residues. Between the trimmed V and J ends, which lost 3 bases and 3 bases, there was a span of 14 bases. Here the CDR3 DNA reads TGCGCCAGCAGCTACCTGGGGGGAAAGACAGATACGCAGTATTTT. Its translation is CASSYLGGKTDTQYF.

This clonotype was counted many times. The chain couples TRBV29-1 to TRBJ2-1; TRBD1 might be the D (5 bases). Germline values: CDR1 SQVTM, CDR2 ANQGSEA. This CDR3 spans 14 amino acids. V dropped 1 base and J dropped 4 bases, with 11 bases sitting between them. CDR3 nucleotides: TGCAGCGTTGAAGGCCCCAGGGTTTACAATGAGCAGTTCTTC. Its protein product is CSVEGPRVYNEQFF.

The CDR3 DNA reads as TGTGCCAGCACCATCCAAGGCAGGACCTCCGCCGAGCAGTACTTC. This translates into CASTIQGRTSAEQYF. The gene calls are TRBV5-4 and TRBJ2-7; no reliable D call. V was pared by 6 bases and J by 6 bases, with 22 bases between. Germline lookup yields CDR1 SGHNT and CDR2 YYREEE (reference sequence). This CDR3 region has 15 residues.

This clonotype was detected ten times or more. The CDR3 protein is CASSRGTSGSNEQYF. The CDR3 DNA sequence: TGTGCCAGCAGCCGGGGGACTAGCGGGAGCAACGAGCAGTACTTC. The V gene is TRBV5-8, the J gene TRBJ2-7, with 14 bases identical to TRBD2. This CDR3 spans 15 amino acids. CDR1 SGHTS and CDR2 YDEGEE come from the germline V gene. Unmatched junction bases numbered 5, after V lost 4 bases and J lost 5 bases. The complete variable domain, with remaining parts taken from reference TRBV5-8 and TRBJ2-7, reads EAGVTQSPTHLIKTRGQQATLRCSPISGHTSVYWYQQALGLGLQFLLWYDEGEERNRGNFPPRFSGRQFPNYSSELNVNALELEDSALYLCASSRGTSGSNEQYFGPGTRLTVT.

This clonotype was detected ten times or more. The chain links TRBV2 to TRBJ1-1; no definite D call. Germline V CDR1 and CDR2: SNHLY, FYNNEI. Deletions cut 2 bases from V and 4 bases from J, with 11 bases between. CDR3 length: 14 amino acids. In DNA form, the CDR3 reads TGTGCCAGCAGTGAATACATGGGCGGCACTGAAGCTTTCTTT. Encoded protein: CASSEYMGGTEAFF.

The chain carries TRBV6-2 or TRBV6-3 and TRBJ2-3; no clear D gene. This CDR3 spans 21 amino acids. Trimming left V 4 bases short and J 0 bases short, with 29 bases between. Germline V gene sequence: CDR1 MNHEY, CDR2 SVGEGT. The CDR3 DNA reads TGTGCCAGCAGTTCAATTATAATGGGCATAGGAGAGCGATGGAGCACAGATACGCAGTATTTT. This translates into CASSSIIMGIGERWSTDTQYF.

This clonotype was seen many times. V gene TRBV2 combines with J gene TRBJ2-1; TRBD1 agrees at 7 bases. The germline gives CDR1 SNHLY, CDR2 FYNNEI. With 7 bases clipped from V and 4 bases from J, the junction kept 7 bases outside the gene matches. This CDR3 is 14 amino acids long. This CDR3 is CASKDRDGYNEQFF. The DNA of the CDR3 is TGTGCCAGCAAAGACAGGGACGGGTACAATGAGCAGTTCTTC.

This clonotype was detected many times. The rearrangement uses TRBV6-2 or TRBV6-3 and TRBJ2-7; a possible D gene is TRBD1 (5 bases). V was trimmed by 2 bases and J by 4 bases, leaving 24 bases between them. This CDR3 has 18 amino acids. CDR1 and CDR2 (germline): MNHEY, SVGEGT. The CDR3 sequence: CASSYPFGASQNGYEQYF. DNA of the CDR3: TGTGCCAGCAGTTACCCGTTTGGGGCGAGCCAAAACGGATACGAGCAGTACTTC.

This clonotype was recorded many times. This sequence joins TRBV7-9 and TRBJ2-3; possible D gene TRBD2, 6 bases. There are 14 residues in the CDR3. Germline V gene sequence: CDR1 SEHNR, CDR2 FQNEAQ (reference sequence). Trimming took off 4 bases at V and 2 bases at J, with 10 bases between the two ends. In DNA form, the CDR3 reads TGTGCCAGCAGCTGGAGCGGGTTCACAGATACGCAGTATTTT. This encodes CASSWSGFTDTQYF.

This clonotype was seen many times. This CDR3 reads CSARDQGRLAGYKETQYF. As DNA, the CDR3 is TGCAGTGCTAGAGATCAGGGGCGACTAGCGGGCTACAAAGAGACCCAGTACTTC. The V call is TRBV20-1, the J call TRBJ2-5; 10 bases match TRBD2. The CDR3 extends over 18 amino acids. Trimming cost V 0 bases and J 3 bases; bases outside gene matches: 13. Germline CDR1 DFQATT, CDR2 SNEGSKA (reference sequence).

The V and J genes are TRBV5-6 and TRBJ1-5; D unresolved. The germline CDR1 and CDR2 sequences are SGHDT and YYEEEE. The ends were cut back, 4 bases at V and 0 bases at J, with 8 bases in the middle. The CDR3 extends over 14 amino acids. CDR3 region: CASSVLASNQPQHF. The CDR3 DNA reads TGTGCCAGCAGCGTCTTGGCTAGCAATCAGCCCCAGCATTTT.

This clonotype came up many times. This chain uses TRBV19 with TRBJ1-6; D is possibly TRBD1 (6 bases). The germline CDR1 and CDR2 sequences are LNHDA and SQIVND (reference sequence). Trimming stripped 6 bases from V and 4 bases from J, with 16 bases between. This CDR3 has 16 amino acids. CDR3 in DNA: TGTGCCAGTAGACCCCCCGCGACAGGATATAATTCACCCCTCCACTTT. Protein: CASRPPATGYNSPLHF.

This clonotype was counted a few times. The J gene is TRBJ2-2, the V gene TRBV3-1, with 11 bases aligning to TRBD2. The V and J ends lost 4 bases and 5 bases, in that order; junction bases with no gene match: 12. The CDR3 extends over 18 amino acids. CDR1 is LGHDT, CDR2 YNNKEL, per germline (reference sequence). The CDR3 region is CASSLLPHIAGGTGELFF. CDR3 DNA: TGTGCCAGCAGCCTTCTCCCCCATATAGCGGGAGGGACCGGGGAGCTGTTTTTT.

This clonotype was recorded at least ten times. The CDR3 sequence: CASSFNNNEQYF. The CDR3 coding sequence is TGTGCCAGCAGTTTTAATAACAACGAGCAGTACTTC. The chain joins TRBV27 to TRBJ2-7; no clear D gene. The CDR3 runs 12 residues. V was trimmed by 3 bases and J by 5 bases, leaving 8 bases between them. Germline loops: CDR1 MNHEY, CDR2 SMNVEV (reference sequence).

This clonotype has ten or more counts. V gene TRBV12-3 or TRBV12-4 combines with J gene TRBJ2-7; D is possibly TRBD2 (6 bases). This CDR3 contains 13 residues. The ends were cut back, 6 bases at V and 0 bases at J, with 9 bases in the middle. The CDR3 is CASSLTSSYEQYF. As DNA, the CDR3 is TGTGCCAGCAGCCTGACTAGCTCCTACGAGCAGTACTTC.